These 28 T cell receptor beta chains were all obtained from the same sample, sequenced in a study of T cells in Graves' hyperthyroidism and ophthalmopathy. RNA transcripts provided the source from which TCR beta CDR3 regions were amplified. A first-round RT-PCR of the TCR CDR3 used the HTBI primer set. One entry per CDR3 protein results from TCRdb running MiXCR on the multiplex PCR reads. The table has a few hundred thousand distinct CDR3 sequences, less than 20% seen once. Source material: blood. All receptors come from a man between 50 and 59 years old with Graves' ophthalmopathy.

This clonotype was detected ten times or more. The CDR3 bases are TGCAGTGCTACGGGACTAGCGGGAGGGAGGGACACAGATACGCAGTATTTT. Translation gives CSATGLAGGRDTDTQYF. The V call is TRBV20-1, the J call TRBJ2-3; 16 bases map to TRBD2. Trimming removed 4 bases from V and 2 bases from J; junction bases left unmatched: 6. Germline CDR1 reads DFQATT; CDR2 reads SNEGSKA (reference sequence). This CDR3 is built from 17 residues.

The sample holds many counts of this clonotype. The gene calls are TRBV30 and TRBJ2-3; 7 nucleotides agree with TRBD2. CDR1 GTSNPN and CDR2 SVGIG come from the germline V gene (reference sequence). Trimming took 3 bases from V and 3 from J; bases not matched to a gene: 6. This CDR3 has 14 amino acids. The CDR3, as DNA: TGTGCCTGGAGCGACCCGCGGGGGACAGATACGCAGTATTTT. Protein sequence: CAWSDPRGTDTQYF.

This clonotype was recorded a few times. The V and J genes are TRBV7-9 and TRBJ2-3, with D possibly TRBD2 on 5 matching bases. Trimming left V 3 bases short and J 6 bases short, with 13 bases between. The CDR3 loop spans 14 amino acids. CDR1 is SEHNR, CDR2 FQNEAQ, per germline (reference sequence). The CDR3, as DNA: TGTGCCAGCAGCTTTGGACTCCCCCCGGATACGCAGTATTTT. This sequence encodes CASSFGLPPDTQYF.

J is TRBJ1-2 and V is TRBV6-1, with D unclear. The CDR3 extends over 9 amino acids. Looked up from germline, CDR1 is MNHNS and CDR2 is SASEGT. The V and J ends lost 7 bases and 7 bases respectively, with 4 bases between them. The CDR3 here is CASTGGYTF. Here the CDR3 DNA reads TGTGCCAGCACGGGTGGCTACACCTTC.

The chain combines TRBV20-1 with TRBJ2-5, with D perhaps matching TRBD1 (6 bases). This CDR3 comprises 11 residues. Germline V CDR1 and CDR2: DFQATT, SNEGSKA (reference sequence). V was pared by 6 bases and J by 7 bases, with 12 bases between. The CDR3 DNA is TGCAGTGCCACCCGAGGGGGGACCCAGTACTTC. This gives the protein CSATRGGTQYF.

This clonotype was observed at least ten times. This chain links TRBV20-1 with TRBJ2-7; tentative D call: TRBD2 (6 bases). CDR1 is DFQATT, CDR2 SNEGSKA, per germline (reference sequence). The CDR3 sequence is 13 residues long. V was pared by 0 bases and J by 5 bases, with 11 bases between. CDR3 region: CSAREMTSHEQYF. Here the CDR3 DNA reads TGCAGTGCTAGAGAAATGACTAGTCACGAGCAGTACTTC.

This clonotype was detected a few times. The chain links TRBV29-1 to TRBJ2-5; tentatively, D is TRBD1 (6 bases). V lost 6 bases, J lost 2 bases, and 13 bases lay in between. Germline values: CDR1 SQVTM, CDR2 ANQGSEA. The CDR3 is 13 amino acids. CDR3 in amino acids: CSVRTGFQETQYF. The CDR3 DNA sequence: TGCAGCGTCAGAACAGGGTTTCAAGAGACCCAGTACTTC.

The rearrangement joins TRBV11-2 to TRBJ2-7; perhaps TRBD2 as D (6 bases). The CDR3 totals 14 residues. Germline V lookup: CDR1 SGHAT, CDR2 FQNNGV. The V end lost 9 bases, the J end lost 2 bases, and 17 bases lay between the germline ends. Here the CDR3 reads CASSRDLRPYEQYF. In nucleotides, the CDR3 is TGTGCCAGTAGCCGGGACTTACGACCCTACGAGCAGTACTTC.

Concerning this clonotype itself: Relative to the germline gene, one junction end is altered; a read error may explain this. The chain links TRBV6-6 to TRBJ2-1; D unclear. The CDR3 loop spans 11 amino acids. Germline loops: CDR1 MNHNY, CDR2 SVGAGI (reference sequence). The CDR3: CASSYSIQLVF. In DNA, the CDR3 is TGTGCCAGCAGTTACTCTATACAGTTGGTCTTC.

The chain couples TRBV9 to TRBJ1-1; TRBD1 matches at 7 bases. J was trimmed by 4 bases and V by 4 bases; bases with no gene match: 7. In germline, CDR1 is SGDLS, CDR2 YYNGEE. This CDR3 region has 14 residues. CDR3 DNA: TGTGCCAGCAGCCTGACAGGGAGGGGCACTGAAGCTTTCTTT. Its protein is CASSLTGRGTEAFF.

The rearrangement joins TRBV20-1 to TRBJ2-7, with unresolved D. The CDR3 contains 13 residues. Trimming cost V 0 bases and J 7 bases, with 13 bases left between them. CDR1 and CDR2 (germline): DFQATT, SNEGSKA (reference sequence). This chain's CDR3 is CSARDTSFPEQYF. The DNA for the CDR3 is TGCAGTGCTAGAGATACTTCCTTCCCGGAGCAGTACTTC.

The rearrangement links TRBV28 to TRBJ1-1; D is perhaps TRBD1 (6 bases). Germline CDR1 is MDHEN and CDR2 is SYDVKM. Trimming pared 10 bases from V and 2 bases from J, leaving 14 bases between. The CDR3 contains 13 residues. CDR3 loop: CATEDSLNTEAFF. The CDR3 bases are TGTGCCACCGAGGACAGCCTTAACACTGAAGCTTTCTTT.

This clonotype was counted ten times or more. The V and J genes are TRBV28 and TRBJ2-7, with 7 nucleotides matching TRBD1. Germline V gene sequence: CDR1 MDHEN, CDR2 SYDVKM. The CDR3 runs 15 residues. J gave up 0 bases and V 6 bases, and 8 bases lay outside the gene matches. CDR3 bases: TGTGCCAGCAGGCGTGGGACAGCGTCCTCCTACGAGCAGTACTTC. This translates into CASRRGTASSYEQYF.

This clonotype has a count of ten or more. The rearrangement joins TRBV30 to TRBJ2-7; possibly TRBD2 for D (5 bases). Trimming cost V 0 bases and J 3 bases, with 18 bases left between them. This CDR3 has 16 amino acids. Per the germline V gene, CDR1 is GTSNPN and CDR2 is SVGIG (reference sequence). The chain's CDR3 is CAWSVRREAGLYEQYF. In DNA, the CDR3 is TGTGCCTGGAGTGTCAGGCGCGAAGCCGGACTCTACGAGCAGTACTTC.

This clonotype has a count of ten or more. This rearrangement joins TRBV3-1 to TRBJ2-7, with a weak D call TRBD1 (6 bases). CDR1 is LGHDT and CDR2 is YNNKEL in the germline V gene (reference sequence). The V end lost 4 bases, the J end lost 7 bases, and 17 bases lay between the germline ends. This CDR3 region has 14 residues. CDR3 residues: CASSPTKQGREQYF. Here the CDR3 DNA reads TGTGCCAGCAGCCCCACAAAACAGGGTCGGGAGCAGTACTTC.

This clonotype turned up a few times. The rearrangement uses TRBV5-6 and TRBJ1-1; D is ambiguous. Germline CDR1 is SGHDT and CDR2 is YYEEEE. This CDR3 is 14 amino acids long. Trimming cost V 1 base and J 1 base, with 8 bases left between them. The CDR3 loop reads CASSLFQRNTEAFF. The CDR3 DNA reads TGTGCCAGCAGCTTGTTCCAGAGGAACACTGAAGCTTTCTTT.

The chain links TRBV20-1 to TRBJ1-4; D is undetermined. The V end lost 0 bases, the J end lost 8 bases, and 10 bases lay between the germline ends. The CDR3 has 13 residues. CDR1 is DFQATT, CDR2 SNEGSKA, per germline (reference sequence). The CDR3 region is CSARDGLTEKLFF. The CDR3 coding sequence is TGCAGTGCTAGAGATGGGTTGACGGAAAAACTGTTTTTT.

V is TRBV7-2 and J is TRBJ1-3; D unclear. The CDR3 is 12 residues long. V was pared by 1 base and J by 8 bases, with 6 bases between. Germline lookup yields CDR1 SGHTA and CDR2 FQGNSA. The CDR3 nucleotides read TGTGCCAGCAGCTTAGTATGGCACACCATATATTTT. This sequence encodes CASSLVWHTIYF.

The chain links TRBV20-1 to TRBJ2-7; 13 positions match TRBD2. This CDR3 spans 14 amino acids. J gave up 6 bases and V 1 base, and 3 bases lay outside the gene matches. CDR1 and CDR2 from the germline V gene are DFQATT and SNEGSKA (reference sequence). The DNA for the CDR3 is TGCAGTGCTAGAGGGACTAGCGGGAGCGTCGAGCAGTACTTC. Residues: CSARGTSGSVEQYF.

V usage is TRBV28 and J usage is TRBJ1-3; the match to TRBD1 covers 10 bases. Germline-derived CDR1 and CDR2 are MDHEN and SYDVKM. The CDR3 consists of 16 residues. The V and J ends lost 5 bases and 10 bases, in that order; junction bases with no gene match: 14. The CDR3 is CASSPPRQGARRTIYF. The CDR3 DNA sequence: TGTGCCAGCAGTCCGCCGAGACAGGGGGCCCGACGTACCATATATTTT.

In DNA form, the CDR3 reads TGCAGCGTTGATCAAGGGGTCTCTGGAAACACCATATATTTT. Translating it yields CSVDQGVSGNTIYF. The chain recombines TRBV29-1 with TRBJ1-3; TRBD1 is a possible D gene (5 bases). Germline V lookup: CDR1 SQVTM, CDR2 ANQGSEA. CDR3 size: 14 residues. Between the trimmed V and J ends, which lost 3 bases and 0 bases, there was a span of 9 bases. Full variable domain (remainder filled in from reference TRBV29-1 and TRBJ1-3): SAVISQKPSRDICQRGTSLTIQCQVDSQVTMMFWYRQQPGQSLTLIATANQGSEATYESGFVIDKFPISRPNLTFSTLTVSNMSPEDSSIYLCSVDQGVSGNTIYFGEGSWLTVV.

There are many counts of this clonotype. This chain uses TRBV12-3 or TRBV12-4 with TRBJ2-7, with a possible D match to TRBD2 (6 bases). The CDR3 totals 15 residues. With 6 bases removed from V and 6 bases from J, the gap between germline ends came to 21 bases. CDR3 loop: CASSPTSLGLGEQYF. CDR3 bases: TGTGCCAGCAGCCCTACTAGCTTGGGGTTAGGCGAGCAGTACTTC.

The chain has TRBV7-9 and TRBJ1-1; no clear D gene. This CDR3 region has 10 residues. Per germline, CDR1 SEHNR and CDR2 FQNEAQ (reference sequence). V was cut by 11 bases and J by 4 bases, with 8 bases left in between. This CDR3 is CAASGTEAFF. The CDR3 DNA is TGTGCCGCCTCGGGCACTGAAGCTTTCTTT.

The chain combines TRBV6-5 with TRBJ2-1, with 9 bases matching TRBD1. Germline CDR1 and CDR2: MNHEY and SVGAGI. The CDR3 has 17 residues. Trimming took 5 bases from V and 6 from J; bases not matched to a gene: 14. The CDR3, as DNA: TGTGCCAGCAGTGTACTAATCCGGGACAGGGTTACCAATGAGCAGTTCTTC. Amino acids: CASSVLIRDRVTNEQFF.

The genes are TRBV19 and TRBJ1-6, with TRBD1 identical over 7 bases. The CDR3 is 16 amino acids. Per germline, CDR1 LNHDA and CDR2 SQIVND (reference sequence). V trimming: 6 bases; J trimming: 7 bases; junction bases outside the gene matches: 12. The chain's CDR3 is CASSSRQGFGNSPLHF. The CDR3 region has the DNA TGTGCCAGTAGCAGCCGACAGGGATTCGGAAATTCACCCCTCCACTTT.

This clonotype has ten or more counts. The rearrangement uses TRBV20-1 and TRBJ2-3, with 13 bases that match TRBD2. The CDR3 consists of 16 residues. V lost 4 bases, J lost 6 bases, and 10 bases stayed unmatched. Germline assignment: CDR1 DFQATT and CDR2 SNEGSKA (reference sequence). The CDR3, as DNA: TGCAGTGCTACAAGCATACTAGCGGGAGGGCCGGATACGCAGTATTTT. This encodes CSATSILAGGPDTQYF.

At least ten counts were recorded for this clonotype. V and J are TRBV2 and TRBJ2-7; 12 nucleotides line up with TRBD1. This CDR3 contains 16 residues. The V gene end was trimmed by 7 bases and the J gene end by 2 bases; junction bases not matched to a gene: 9. CDR1 is SNHLY, CDR2 FYNNEI, per germline. Here the CDR3 DNA reads TGTGCCAGCAAGGGGACAGGGGGCGCGGGGGCCTACGAGCAGTACTTC. It specifies CASKGTGGAGAYEQYF. Combining the CDR3 with reference TRBV2 and TRBJ2-7 gives the whole variable domain EPEVTQTPSHQVTQMGQEVILRCVPISNHLYFYWYRQILGQKVEFLVSFYNNEISEKSEIFDDQFSVERPDGSNFTLKIRSTKLEDSAMYFCASKGTGGAGAYEQYFGPGTRLTVT.

Points on this clonotype: Germline is not matched at one junction end, which may reflect a read error. CDR3 protein: CASSLVGGRSSYNEQFF. CDR3 nucleotide sequence: TGTGCTAGCAGCTTAGTGGGGGGGCGGAGCTCCTACAATGAGCAGTTCTTC. The chain uses TRBV7-7 and TRBJ2-1; perhaps TRBD2 as D (7 bases). Germline CDR1 and CDR2: SSHAT and FNYEAQ (reference sequence). CDR3 length: 17 residues.